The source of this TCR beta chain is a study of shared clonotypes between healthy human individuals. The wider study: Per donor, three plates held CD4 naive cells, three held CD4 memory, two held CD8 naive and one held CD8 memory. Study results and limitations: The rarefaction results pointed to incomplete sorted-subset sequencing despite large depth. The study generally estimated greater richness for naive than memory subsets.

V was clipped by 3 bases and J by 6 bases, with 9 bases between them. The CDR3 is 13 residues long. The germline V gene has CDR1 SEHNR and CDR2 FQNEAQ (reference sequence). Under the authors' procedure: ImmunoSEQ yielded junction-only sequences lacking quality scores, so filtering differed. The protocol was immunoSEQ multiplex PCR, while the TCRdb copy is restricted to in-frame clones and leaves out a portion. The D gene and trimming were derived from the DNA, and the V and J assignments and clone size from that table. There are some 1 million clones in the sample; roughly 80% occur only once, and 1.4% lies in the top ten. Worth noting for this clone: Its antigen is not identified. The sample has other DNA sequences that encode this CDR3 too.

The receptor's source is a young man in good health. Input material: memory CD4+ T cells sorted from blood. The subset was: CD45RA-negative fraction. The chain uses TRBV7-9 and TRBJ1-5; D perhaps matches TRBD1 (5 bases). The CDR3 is CASSLQGSQPQHF. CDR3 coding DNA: TGTGCCAGCAGCTTGCAGGGTAGTCAGCCCCAGCATTTT.